This T cell receptor beta chain was sequenced for a study of vaccination and CD4 T cells after COVID-19. Overall study: Overlapping SARS-CoV-2, HCoV-NL63, HCoV-OC43 and HCoV-229E spike peptides were used to stimulate cells. Each control culture was treated with a CEFX pool, an HIV-1 Nef pool, or no peptide. Notes on the study in general: No early post-infection timepoints were studied, and convalescent patients studied were relatively few.

V was clipped by 5 bases and J by 11 bases, with 16 bases between them. In germline, CDR1 is SEHNR, CDR2 FQNEAQ (reference sequence). This CDR3 is 12 amino acids long. Treatment described: approximately 9-day PBMC culture with coronavirus spike peptide pools or control peptides (ViraFEST assay). CD4+ T cells that came from the unexposed donor were collected before the COVID-19 pandemic (2011-2018). Expansion of antigen-specific T cells with peptide pools by ViraFEST preceded sequencing of TCRs. For this clonotype: The antigen is unknown.

Scientists ran DNA taken from cultured CD4+ T cells through the Oncomine TCR Beta short-read assay for sequencing. The genomic DNA was obtained from cultured CD4+ T cells by extraction with the QIAamp micro DNA kit. TCRdb passed the PCR reads through MiXCR, listing each CDR3 protein once. The table records about 6,800 distinct CDR3 sequences, 35% of them present only once. What was sequenced was CD4+ T cells from blood, cultured in vitro. This chain joins TRBV7-9 and TRBJ2-7; D tentatively fits TRBD1 or TRBD2 (5 bases each). The sequence was obtained from a human donor in good health. In DNA form, the CDR3 reads TGTGCCAGCAGCCTTAATGAGGGGAAGGAGTACTTC. Translating gives CASSLNEGKEYF.